Following are 22 T cell receptor beta chains from one sample sequenced in a study of OX40 agonist ivuxolimab in advanced cancers. Profiled with immunoSEQ multiplex PCR; TCRdb holds only in-frame clones, not every one. The top ten hold under 5.5% of the sample, which has about 34,000 clones, about nine tenths seen once. The starting material was CD4+ or CD8+ T cells sorted from blood, obtained in a trial of the OX40 agonist ivuxolimab. These receptors came from an adult with an advanced solid tumor such as melanoma, head and neck, liver or kidney cancer.

This clone has only one observation. V usage is TRBV28 and J usage is TRBJ2-3, with 12 bases matching TRBD2. The V gene's germline CDR1 is MDHEN and CDR2 SYDVKM. The CDR3 loop spans 19 amino acids. J lost 3 bases, V lost 6 bases, and 16 bases had no gene match. CDR3 in DNA: TGTGCCAGCAGCGGGCCACCTCTGACTAGCGGGAGAAGAACAGATACGCAGTATTTT. Its protein is CASSGPPLTSGRRTDTQYF.

This clone occurred once. The rearrangement joins TRBV27 to TRBJ1-1; a weak D match, TRBD1 (5 bases). Per the germline V gene, CDR1 is MNHEY and CDR2 is SMNVEV (reference sequence). With 2 bases removed from V and 3 bases from J, the gap between germline ends came to 10 bases. The CDR3 length is 14 residues. In nucleotides, the CDR3 is TGTGCCAGCAGTTTAATAATAGGGGACACTGAAGCTTTCTTT. Its translation is CASSLIIGDTEAFF.

The chain carries TRBV7-8 and TRBJ2-7; 9 bases match TRBD1. The V and J ends lost 6 bases and 4 bases, in that order; junction bases with no gene match: 10. Germline CDR1 and CDR2: SGHVS and FQNEAQ. There are 15 residues in the CDR3. In nucleotides, the CDR3 is TGTGCCAGCAGTTCTGGACAGGGGAGCTGGTACGAGCAGTACTTC. Protein: CASSSGQGSWYEQYF.

The V and J genes are TRBV29-1 and TRBJ1-2; TRBD1 is a possible D gene (6 bases). Germline CDR1 reads SQVTM; CDR2 reads ANQGSEA. Trimming shortened V by 3 bases and J by 7 bases, and 18 bases separated the two germline ends. This CDR3 region has 14 residues. The CDR3 DNA sequence: TGCAGCGTTGACCCTCTAGGGGGGGAAGGTGGCTACACCTTC. This gives the protein CSVDPLGGEGGYTF.

This chain uses TRBV5-5 with TRBJ1-4; D call uncertain. Germline V gene lookup returns CDR1 SGHKS and CDR2 YYEKEE (reference sequence). The V end lost 0 bases, the J end lost 0 bases, and 9 bases lay between the germline ends. CDR3 size: 16 residues. The CDR3 nucleotides read TGTGCCAGCAGCTTGGGGTCCGCAGCAACTAATGAAAAACTGTTTTTT. Protein: CASSLGSAATNEKLFF.

This clone was observed a handful of times. The chain uses TRBV4-1 and TRBJ1-4, with D maybe TRBD1 (6 bases). V was pared by 6 bases and J by 3 bases, with 14 bases between. This CDR3 is built from 15 residues. CDR1 and CDR2 from the germline V gene are MGHRA and YSYEKL. For the CDR3, the DNA is TGCGCCAGCAGACCGCGGAACAGGGCTAATGAAAAACTGTTTTTT. Amino acid sequence: CASRPRNRANEKLFF.

The V and J genes are TRBV7-4 and TRBJ1-2, with TRBD1 matching over 8 bases. V lost 1 base to trimming and J lost 4 bases; unmatched junction nucleotides: 11. CDR3 size: 17 residues. Germline V lookup: CDR1 SGHVT, CDR2 SQSDAQ. CDR3 DNA: TGTGCCAGCAGCTTAGGGGCCTTGACAGGGGCCAGCTATGGCTACACCTTC. It yields the protein CASSLGALTGASYGYTF.

This chain joins TRBV14 and TRBJ1-2; TRBD1 matches 9 bases. V shed 4 bases, J shed 1 base, and the junction held 4 bases outside the gene matches. The CDR3 length is 15 residues. Germline values: CDR1 SGHDN, CDR2 FVKESK. The CDR3 DNA reads as TGTGCCAGCAGCCGCGGGACAGGGATTAACTATGGCTACACCTTC. This sequence encodes CASSRGTGINYGYTF.

V and J are TRBV2 and TRBJ2-2; TRBD2 agrees at 7 bases. Germline V gives CDR1 SNHLY, CDR2 FYNNEI. The junction had 8 bases not matched to a gene; V was cut back by 6 bases and J by 10 bases. This CDR3 spans 13 amino acids. The DNA of the CDR3 is TGTGCCAGCAGGGGGGACTACCCGATGGAGCTGTTTTTT. This sequence encodes CASRGDYPMELFF.

The genes are TRBV6-1 and TRBJ1-5; 8 bases agree with TRBD1. V dropped 6 bases and J dropped 3; count of bases not matched to a gene: 7. Germline CDR1 reads MNHNS; CDR2 reads SASEGT. This CDR3 has 15 residues. The CDR3 loop is CASSEGQAFNQPQHF. CDR3 DNA: TGTGCCAGCAGCGAGGGACAGGCTTTCAATCAGCCCCAGCATTTT.

The chain is built from TRBV5-1 and TRBJ1-5, with D tentatively TRBD1 (6 bases). Germline V gene sequence: CDR1 SGHRS, CDR2 YFSETQ. The germline V and J ends were trimmed by 0 bases and 7 bases, with 8 bases remaining between them. This CDR3 region has 13 residues. In DNA form, the CDR3 reads TGCGCCAGCAGCTTGGATGGGGGCCAGCCCCAGCATTTT. Protein product: CASSLDGGQPQHF.

This chain uses TRBV2 with TRBJ1-4; 7 nucleotides line up with TRBD1. The CDR3 is 13 amino acids. The germline CDR1 and CDR2 sequences are SNHLY and FYNNEI. The V and J ends lost 6 bases and 8 bases, in that order; junction bases with no gene match: 6. CDR3 amino acids: CASRIGTAEKLFF. For the CDR3, the DNA is TGTGCCAGCAGGATCGGGACAGCCGAAAAACTGTTTTTT.

In DNA, the CDR3 is TGCGCCAGCAGCTTGACAGGGATTTACGATGAGCAGTTCTTC. It specifies CASSLTGIYDEQFF. This chain uses TRBV5-1 with TRBJ2-1; possibly TRBD1 for D (6 bases). V was shortened by 1 base and J by 8 bases, with 13 bases between the two germline ends. The CDR3 is made up of 14 amino acids. Germline V lookup: CDR1 SGHRS, CDR2 YFSETQ.

The sample holds one count of this clone. V usage is TRBV4-3 and J usage is TRBJ2-7; the D gene is possibly TRBD1 (6 bases). Per germline, CDR1 LGHNA and CDR2 YSLEER. V was shortened by 3 bases and J by 0 bases, with 12 bases between the two germline ends. The CDR3 runs 15 residues. The CDR3 spells CASSQDRASSYEQYF. The CDR3 nucleotides are TGCGCCAGCAGCCAGGACAGAGCAAGCTCCTACGAGCAGTACTTC.

The chain has TRBV2 and TRBJ1-4; 10 nucleotides line up with TRBD1. V lost 5 bases to trimming and J lost 8 bases; unmatched junction nucleotides: 5. Per the germline V gene, CDR1 is SNHLY and CDR2 is FYNNEI. The CDR3 loop spans 14 amino acids. In nucleotides, the CDR3 is TGTGCCAGCAGTAGAGGACAGGGGGGGGAAAAACTGTTTTTT. It yields the protein CASSRGQGGEKLFF. Together with reference TRBV2 and TRBJ1-4, the CDR3 gives the full variable domain: EPEVTQTPSHQVTQMGQEVILRCVPISNHLYFYWYRQILGQKVEFLVSFYNNEISEKSEIFDDQFSVERPDGSNFTLKIRSTKLEDSAMYFCASSRGQGGEKLFFGSGTQLSVL.

The chain carries TRBV5-6 and TRBJ1-6; D is uncertain. Germline V gene data show CDR1 as SGHDT and CDR2 as YYEEEE. Trimming shortened V by 2 bases and J by 7 bases, and 7 bases separated the two germline ends. The CDR3 covers 13 residues. The CDR3 sequence is CASSLGPNSPLHF. The CDR3 DNA sequence: TGTGCCAGCAGCTTAGGACCAAATTCACCCCTCCACTTT.

V is TRBV30 and J is TRBJ2-7; 8 nucleotides align to TRBD2. V dropped 5 bases and J dropped 4; count of bases not matched to a gene: 10. This CDR3 has 14 residues. Germline V gene lookup returns CDR1 GTSNPN and CDR2 SVGIG (reference sequence). The CDR3 coding sequence is TGTGCCTGGTATAAAGCGGGAGTAGGGTACGAGCAGTACTTC. Its translation: CAWYKAGVGYEQYF.

The gene calls are TRBV7-2 and TRBJ2-3, with 8 bases identical to TRBD1. The CDR3 totals 12 residues. Germline-derived CDR1 and CDR2 are SGHTA and FQGNSA. After removal of 4 bases from V and 9 bases from J, the junction contained 3 bases not matched to a gene. In DNA, the CDR3 is TGTGCCAGCAGCTCGCGGACAGGGACGCAGTATTTT. Its translation is CASSSRTGTQYF.

The genes are TRBV5-4 and TRBJ2-1; 8 nucleotides match TRBD2. This CDR3 has 16 amino acids. V trimming: 1 base; J trimming: 0 bases; junction bases outside the gene matches: 3. Germline V gene sequence: CDR1 SGHNT, CDR2 YYREEE (reference sequence). The CDR3 bases are TGTGCCAGCAGCTTGCGGGGGGGACTCTCCTACAATGAGCAGTTCTTC. Its translation is CASSLRGGLSYNEQFF. Full variable domain (remainder filled in from reference TRBV5-4 and TRBJ2-1): ETGVTQSPTHLIKTRGQQVTLRCSSQSGHNTVSWYQQALGQGPQFIFQYYREEENGRGNFPPRFSGLQFPNYSSELNVNALELDDSALYLCASSLRGGLSYNEQFFGPGTRLTVL.

This chain links TRBV27 with TRBJ2-7; perhaps TRBD1 as D (5 bases). The CDR3 is made up of 15 amino acids. V was pared by 2 bases and J by 3 bases, with 14 bases between. Germline loops: CDR1 MNHEY, CDR2 SMNVEV (reference sequence). The chain's CDR3 is CASSLDSSYFYEQYF. In DNA, the CDR3 is TGTGCCAGCAGTTTAGACAGCTCCTATTTCTACGAGCAGTACTTC.

This clone showed up just once. The rearrangement joins TRBV6-6 to TRBJ2-5, with 9 bases fitting TRBD1. Unmatched junction bases numbered 7, after V lost 6 bases and J lost 2 bases. This CDR3 contains 15 residues. CDR1 is MNHNY, CDR2 SVGAGI, per germline (reference sequence). CDR3 protein: CASSPAGTGQETQYF. The CDR3 DNA is TGTGCCAGCAGCCCTGCAGGGACAGGGCAAGAGACCCAGTACTTC.

This sequence joins TRBV19 and TRBJ1-6, with 7 bases lining up with TRBD1. The ends lost 5 bases at V and 0 bases at J; junction bases unmatched: 10. In germline, CDR1 is LNHDA, CDR2 SQIVND (reference sequence). The CDR3 extends over 18 amino acids. CDR3 in DNA: TGTGCCAGTAGTCGAACCCATGGGGACAGCTCCTATAATTCACCCCTCCACTTT. Its protein is CASSRTHGDSSYNSPLHF.